This record concerns one TCR beta chain sequence. The target antigen is unknown. The data belong to a study of CD8+ T cells in alopecia areata. Whole-study results and caveats: Patients shared TCRs less clearly than mice did, possibly owing to HLA. Affected lesional scalp, above all in alopecia totalis/universalis, was more clonal than normal scalp. For patients receiving tofacitinib, scalp clonality and expanded CD8+ clones among the top 100 significantly decreased. Among the cells sequenced in scalp samples are also the resident alphabeta T cells of normal skin.

V was shortened by 3 bases and J by 2 bases, with 8 bases between the two germline ends. The germline V gene has CDR1 SGHTA and CDR2 FQGNSA. There are 13 residues in the CDR3. Isolated RNA was reverse transcribed into cDNA used as the sequencing template. Clones were sequenced by immunoSEQ multiplex PCR, and TCRdb holds only the in-frame ones, with some missing. This table holds about 210,000 clones, 66% found once. Noted treatment: oral pan-JAK inhibitor, 5-10 mg twice daily. The TCR comes from a human donor with alopecia areata. The rearrangement uses TRBV7-2 and TRBJ2-7; no reliable D call. Specimen: CD4+ T cells sorted from blood, collected at approximately week 42, from a patient treated with tofacitinib. In DNA, the CDR3 is TGTGCCAGCAGCTTGATAAAGACCTACGAGCAGTACTTC. Translation: CASSLIKTYEQYF.